These 19 T cell receptor beta chains came from one sample sequenced in a study of CD8 T cells in ankylosing spondylitis. Overall study findings and caveats: There was a TCR beta motif, made of several highly homologous variants, that appeared characteristic of ankylosing spondylitis blood.

Via MiXCR, TCRdb re-called the 5' RACE reads, giving one row per CDR3 protein. The table records over 450,000 distinct CDR3 sequences, more than 9.5% of them present only once. Their target antigens are unknown. Sequencing used blood, either unsorted or a sorted T cell fraction (not recorded which). Receptor source: a male donor with ankylosing spondylitis.

This clonotype was seen at least ten times. The chain couples TRBV14 to TRBJ2-1, with 8 bases identical to TRBD2. V dropped 1 base and J dropped 8; count of bases not matched to a gene: 7. CDR1 is SGHDN and CDR2 is FVKESK in the germline V gene. The CDR3 extends over 15 amino acids. CDR3 sequence (DNA): TGTGCCAGCAGCCAAGGAGCTAGCGGGTGGGATGAGCAGTTCTTC. Translation gives CASSQGASGWDEQFF.

This clonotype was counted only a few times. The rearrangement links TRBV7-9 to TRBJ2-7; D call uncertain. The germline CDR1 and CDR2 sequences are SEHNR and FQNEAQ (reference sequence). The CDR3 contains 13 residues. Trimming took 5 bases from V and 2 from J, leaving 10 bases between them. The CDR3 region is CASSGYSTYEQYF. CDR3 DNA: TGTGCCAGCAGCGGTTATAGTACCTACGAGCAGTACTTC.

This clonotype was observed a handful of times. This sequence joins TRBV7-9 and TRBJ1-1; D not certain. The CDR3 covers 15 residues. V was cut by 1 base and J by 1 base, with 10 bases left in between. CDR1 is SEHNR, CDR2 FQNEAQ, per germline (reference sequence). The CDR3 sequence: CASSLGEASNTEAFF. The CDR3 coding sequence is TGTGCCAGCAGCTTAGGGGAGGCATCGAACACTGAAGCTTTCTTT.

V gene TRBV28 combines with J gene TRBJ2-7; D remains unclear. The CDR3 is 15 residues long. V shed 4 bases and J shed 0 bases, with 13 bases lying between them. Germline loops: CDR1 MDHEN, CDR2 SYDVKM. The DNA for the CDR3 is TGTGCCAGCAGTTCCAGACCTCCGAGCTCCTACGAGCAGTACTTC. Its translation: CASSSRPPSSYEQYF.

This clonotype was seen only a few times. CDR3 protein: CAWSGGRSHPGAIQYF. The CDR3 region has the DNA TGTGCCTGGAGTGGGGGACGTAGCCACCCGGGAGCGATTCAGTACTTC. This chain joins TRBV30 and TRBJ2-4; weak D call: TRBD2 (6 bases). The length of the CDR3 is 16 residues. Trimming removed 1 base from V and 10 bases from J, with 23 bases in between. From germline, CDR1 is GTSNPN and CDR2 SVGIG (reference sequence). The variable domain in full, with the rest retrieved from reference TRBV30 and TRBJ2-4, is SQTIHQWPATLVQPVGSPLSLECTVEGTSNPNLYWYRQAAGRGLQLLFYSVGIGQISSEVPQNLSASRPQDRQFILSSKKLLLSDSGFYLCAWSGGRSHPGAIQYFGAGTRLSVL.

This clonotype was detected only a few times. This sequence joins TRBV6-1 and TRBJ1-5; TRBD1 matches 8 bases. V lost 4 bases, J lost 4 bases, and 3 bases stayed unmatched. Germline V CDR1 and CDR2: MNHNS, SASEGT. This CDR3 is built from 14 residues. The CDR3 bases are TGTGCCAGCAGTGTGCAGGGGGCGAATCAGCCCCAGCATTTT. Amino acid sequence: CASSVQGANQPQHF.

This clonotype was observed a few times. The V and J genes are TRBV12-3 or TRBV12-4 and TRBJ2-1, with D tentatively TRBD2 (6 bases). CDR3 length: 18 residues. V lost 4 bases to trimming and J lost 7 bases, with 26 bases between them. The CDR3 is CASSSPPFLATTRNEQFF. The CDR3 bases are TGTGCCAGCAGTTCGCCCCCTTTCCTAGCGACAACAAGGAATGAGCAGTTCTTC.

This chain links TRBV2 with TRBJ1-2; 12 nucleotides match TRBD1. This CDR3 is 14 amino acids long. CDR1 and CDR2 from the germline V gene are SNHLY and FYNNEI. V gave up 8 bases and J gave up 10 bases; unmatched junction bases: 11. CDR3 DNA sequence: TGTGCCAGCGGGACCGGGACAGGGGGCTTACCCTACACCTTC. It specifies CASGTGTGGLPYTF.

The gene calls are TRBV14 and TRBJ2-7; TRBD2 agrees at 7 bases. CDR1 SGHDN and CDR2 FVKESK come from the germline V gene. Unmatched junction bases numbered 9, after V lost 5 bases and J lost 5 bases. This CDR3 contains 14 residues. The CDR3: CASSEGGSFDEQYF. In DNA form, the CDR3 reads TGTGCCAGCAGCGAGGGCGGGAGTTTTGACGAGCAGTACTTC. Full variable domain (rest looked up from reference TRBV14 and TRBJ2-7): EAGVTQFPSHSVIEKGQTVTLRCDPISGHDNLYWYRRVMGKEIKFLLHFVKESKQDESGMPNNRFLAERTGGTYSTLKVQPAELEDSGVYFCASSEGGSFDEQYFGPGTRLTVT.

This clonotype was picked up a small number of times. The J gene is TRBJ2-3, the V gene TRBV6-1; TRBD1 is a possible D gene (6 bases). Germline CDR1 MNHNS, CDR2 SASEGT. Trimming left V 3 bases short and J 0 bases short, with 13 bases between. CDR3 size: 16 residues. In nucleotides, the CDR3 is TGTGCCAGCAGTGAGACAGGACTGGAGAGCACAGATACGCAGTATTTT. The encoded protein is CASSETGLESTDTQYF.

This chain uses TRBV27 with TRBJ2-7; possible D gene TRBD2, 6 bases. The V and J ends lost 6 bases and 1 base respectively, with 10 bases between them. CDR3 size: 13 residues. Germline-derived CDR1 and CDR2 are MNHEY and SMNVEV (reference sequence). The CDR3 sequence is CASSRRGSYEQYF. The CDR3 DNA is TGTGCCAGCAGCCGTCGGGGGTCCTACGAGCAGTACTTC.

V and J are TRBV5-1 and TRBJ1-1; 8 bases are a match to TRBD1. The V and J ends lost 4 bases and 1 base, in that order; junction bases with no gene match: 6. The length of the CDR3 is 15 residues. Germline values: CDR1 SGHRS, CDR2 YFSETQ. CDR3: CASSTLGTGNTEAFF. Written as DNA, the CDR3 is TGCGCCAGCAGCACCCTCGGGACAGGGAACACTGAAGCTTTCTTT.

This clonotype was seen at least ten times. The chain uses TRBV7-9 and TRBJ2-1; 11 bases match TRBD2. Losses at the gene ends were 5 bases for V and 6 bases for J; bases not matched to a gene: 9. The CDR3 runs to 16 residues. Looked up from germline, CDR1 is SEHNR and CDR2 is FQNEAQ (reference sequence). The CDR3 loop is CASSRLGTSGPNEQFF. The CDR3 DNA reads as TGTGCCAGCAGCCGCCTGGGGACTAGCGGTCCCAATGAGCAGTTCTTC.

In this sample, this clonotype turned up many times. The chain uses TRBV12-3 or TRBV12-4 and TRBJ2-7; weak D call: TRBD2 (6 bases). The CDR3 contains 14 residues. The germline V and J ends were trimmed by 3 bases and 6 bases, with 15 bases remaining between them. CDR3 amino acids: CASSFTAPGGEQYV. In DNA, the CDR3 is TGTGCCAGCAGTTTCACGGCCCCCGGGGGCGAGCAGTACGTC.

This clonotype has just a few counts. V usage is TRBV20-1 and J usage is TRBJ2-1, with D perhaps TRBD1 or TRBD2 (5 bases each). V was pared by 1 base and J by 5 bases, with 15 bases between. CDR1 is DFQATT and CDR2 is SNEGSKA in the germline V gene (reference sequence). CDR3 length: 15 residues. Written as DNA, the CDR3 is TGCAGTGCTAGAGCGGTCTTAGTGGGGGACAATGAGCAGTTCTTC. It is translated as CSARAVLVGDNEQFF.

The V and J genes are TRBV16 and TRBJ2-7; TRBD2 is a possible D gene (5 bases). CDR1 and CDR2 (germline): KGHSY, FQNENV. V dropped 3 bases and J dropped 5 bases, with 14 bases sitting between them. This CDR3 spans 14 amino acids. The CDR3 nucleotides are TGTGCCAGCAGCCAGGATCCGGGGTTCAACGAGCAGTACTTC. Translated, it gives CASSQDPGFNEQYF.

This clonotype was observed a handful of times. The chain recombines TRBV4-1 with TRBJ2-3, with 12 positions matching TRBD2. V shed 3 bases and J 2 bases; nucleotides not matched to a gene: 3. The germline V gene has CDR1 MGHRA and CDR2 YSYEKL. The CDR3 loop spans 16 amino acids. CDR3 sequence (DNA): TGCGCCAGCAGCCAGGGACTAGCGGGTGTCACAGATACGCAGTATTTT. Its translation: CASSQGLAGVTDTQYF.

The chain couples TRBV13 to TRBJ2-7, with a tentative D call TRBD1 (7 bases). CDR3 length equals 13 residues. Trimming left V 7 bases short and J 5 bases short, with 15 bases between. Germline loops: CDR1 PRHDT, CDR2 FYEKMQ (reference sequence). The CDR3 reads CASTYRGGHEQYF. The CDR3 DNA sequence: TGTGCCAGCACCTACAGGGGAGGCCACGAGCAGTACTTC.

The rearrangement links TRBV5-1 to TRBJ2-1, with 10 bases that match TRBD2. V was pared by 2 bases and J by 8 bases, with 10 bases of the junction left unmatched. The CDR3 length is 16 residues. Germline assignment: CDR1 SGHRS and CDR2 YFSETQ. In DNA, the CDR3 is TGCGCCAGCAGCTTAGGAGCGGGAGGGCCTATAGATGAGCAGTTCTTC. This sequence encodes CASSLGAGGPIDEQFF.